This T cell receptor beta chain stems from a study of T-cell memory formation after mild COVID-19. Study-wide findings and caveats: Clones that got smaller from day 15 to 85 had even CD4/CD8, while clones growing later tipped toward CD4+.

V was cut by 3 bases and J by 6 bases, with 14 bases left in between. The CDR3 is 14 residues long. Germline V gives CDR1 SGHTA, CDR2 FQGNSA. TCRdb independently ran MiXCR on the 5' RACE reads; one entry per CDR3 protein. The top ten clones hold 21% of a sample with 250,000 to 400,000 distinct CDR3 sequences, around 15% of them seen once. This clonotype has more than one count but fewer than ten. Antigen unknown. This receptor was taken from a man between 18 and 35 years old who had mild COVID-19 (a few samples of this study predate the infection). Cell type and time point are not known. Material: PBMCs or a T cell subset sorted from them (not recorded which). The rearrangement uses TRBV7-2 and TRBJ1-2; D is uncertain. CDR3 DNA sequence: TGTGCCAGCAGCTTGGTGGGTTTATTTGATGGCTACACCTTC. Protein product: CASSLVGLFDGYTF.